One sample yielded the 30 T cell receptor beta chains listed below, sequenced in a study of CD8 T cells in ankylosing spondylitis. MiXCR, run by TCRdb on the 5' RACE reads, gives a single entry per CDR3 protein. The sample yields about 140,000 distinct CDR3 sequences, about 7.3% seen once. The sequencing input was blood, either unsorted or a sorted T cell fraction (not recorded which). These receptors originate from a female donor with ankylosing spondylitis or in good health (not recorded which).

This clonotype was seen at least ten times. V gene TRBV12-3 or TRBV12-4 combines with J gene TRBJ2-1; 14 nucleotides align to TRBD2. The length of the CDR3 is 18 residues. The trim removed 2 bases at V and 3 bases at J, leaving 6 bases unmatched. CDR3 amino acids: CASSLFVGLAGGYNEQFF. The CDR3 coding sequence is TGTGCCAGCAGTTTATTCGTCGGACTAGCGGGGGGCTACAATGAGCAGTTCTTC.

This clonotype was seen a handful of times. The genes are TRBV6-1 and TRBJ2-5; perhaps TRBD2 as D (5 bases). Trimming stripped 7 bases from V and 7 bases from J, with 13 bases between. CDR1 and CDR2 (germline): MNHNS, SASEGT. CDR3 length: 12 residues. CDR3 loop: CASTQRRATQYF. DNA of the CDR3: TGTGCCAGCACTCAACGGCGGGCGACCCAGTACTTC.

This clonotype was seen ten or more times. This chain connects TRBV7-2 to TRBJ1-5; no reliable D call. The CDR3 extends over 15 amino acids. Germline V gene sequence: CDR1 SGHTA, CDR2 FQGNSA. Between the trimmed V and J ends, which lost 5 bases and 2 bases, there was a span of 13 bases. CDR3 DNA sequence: TGTGCCAGCAGCAGGGTATCAGTTGGCAATCAGCCCCAGCATTTT. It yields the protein CASSRVSVGNQPQHF.

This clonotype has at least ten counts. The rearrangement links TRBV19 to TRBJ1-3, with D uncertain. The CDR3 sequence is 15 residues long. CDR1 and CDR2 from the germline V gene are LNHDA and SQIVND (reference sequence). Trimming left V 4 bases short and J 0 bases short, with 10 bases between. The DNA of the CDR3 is TGTGCCAGTAGTAGCGTCGCGAGCTCTGGAAACACCATATATTTT. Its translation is CASSSVASSGNTIYF.

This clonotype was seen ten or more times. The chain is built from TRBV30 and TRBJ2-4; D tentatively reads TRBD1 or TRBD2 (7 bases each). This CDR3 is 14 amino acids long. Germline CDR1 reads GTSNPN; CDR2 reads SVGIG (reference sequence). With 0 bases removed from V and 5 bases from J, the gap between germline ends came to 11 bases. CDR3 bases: TGTGCCTGGAGTGTACCAGGGGGGGAAAACATTCAGTACTTC. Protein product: CAWSVPGGENIQYF.

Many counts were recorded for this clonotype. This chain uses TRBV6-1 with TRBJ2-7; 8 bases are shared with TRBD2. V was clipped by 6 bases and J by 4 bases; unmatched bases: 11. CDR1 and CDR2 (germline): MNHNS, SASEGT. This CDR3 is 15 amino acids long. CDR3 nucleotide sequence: TGTGCCAGCAGGGTCCGGGGGGGCTCTCAATACGAGCAGTACTTC. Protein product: CASRVRGGSQYEQYF.

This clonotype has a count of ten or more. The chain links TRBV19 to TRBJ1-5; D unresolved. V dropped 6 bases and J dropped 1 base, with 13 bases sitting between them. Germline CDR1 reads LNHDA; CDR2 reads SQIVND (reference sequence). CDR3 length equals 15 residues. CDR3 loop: CASSNAFGSNQPQHF. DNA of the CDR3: TGTGCCAGTAGCAACGCCTTTGGGAGCAATCAGCCCCAGCATTTT.

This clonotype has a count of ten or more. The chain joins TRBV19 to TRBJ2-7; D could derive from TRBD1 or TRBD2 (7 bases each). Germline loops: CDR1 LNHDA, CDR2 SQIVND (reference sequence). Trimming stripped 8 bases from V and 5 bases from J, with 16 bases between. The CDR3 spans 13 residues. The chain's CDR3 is CASGEQGRDEQYF. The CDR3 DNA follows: TGTGCCAGTGGGGAACAGGGGAGGGACGAGCAGTACTTC.

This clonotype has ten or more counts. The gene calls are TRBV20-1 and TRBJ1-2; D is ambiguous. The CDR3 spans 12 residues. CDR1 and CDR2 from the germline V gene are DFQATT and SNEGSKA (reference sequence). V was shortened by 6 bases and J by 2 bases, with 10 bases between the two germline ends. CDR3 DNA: TGCAGTGCCACGGTTGGAAACTATGGCTACACCTTC. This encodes CSATVGNYGYTF.

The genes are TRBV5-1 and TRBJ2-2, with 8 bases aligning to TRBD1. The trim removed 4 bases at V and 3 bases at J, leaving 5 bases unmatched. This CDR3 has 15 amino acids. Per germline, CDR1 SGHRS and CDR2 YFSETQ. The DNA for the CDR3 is TGCGCCAGCAGCCGTCAGGGGGCCGACACCGGGGAGCTGTTTTTT. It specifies CASSRQGADTGELFF.

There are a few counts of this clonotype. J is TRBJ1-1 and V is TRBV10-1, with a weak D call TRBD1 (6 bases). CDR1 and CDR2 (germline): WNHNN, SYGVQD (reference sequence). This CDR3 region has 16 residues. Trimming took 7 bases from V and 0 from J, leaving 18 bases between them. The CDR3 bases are TGCGCCAGCAAAGTGTGTTATGGGGACATGAACACTGAAGCTTTCTTT. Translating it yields CASKVCYGDMNTEAFF.

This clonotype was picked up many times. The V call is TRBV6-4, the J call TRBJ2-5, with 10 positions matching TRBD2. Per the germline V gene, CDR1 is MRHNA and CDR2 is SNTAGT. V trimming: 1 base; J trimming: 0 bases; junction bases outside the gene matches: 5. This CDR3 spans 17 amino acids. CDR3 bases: TGTGCCAGCAGTGACTATGAGCGGGGGGGCGACCAAGAGACCCAGTACTTC. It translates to CASSDYERGGDQETQYF.

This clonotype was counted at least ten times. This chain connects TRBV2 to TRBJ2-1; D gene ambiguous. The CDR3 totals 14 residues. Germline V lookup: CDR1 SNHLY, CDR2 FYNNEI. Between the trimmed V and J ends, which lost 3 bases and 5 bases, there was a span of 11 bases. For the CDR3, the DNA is TGTGCCAGCAGTGACCCGGATCAAAACAATGAGCAGTTCTTC. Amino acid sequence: CASSDPDQNNEQFF.

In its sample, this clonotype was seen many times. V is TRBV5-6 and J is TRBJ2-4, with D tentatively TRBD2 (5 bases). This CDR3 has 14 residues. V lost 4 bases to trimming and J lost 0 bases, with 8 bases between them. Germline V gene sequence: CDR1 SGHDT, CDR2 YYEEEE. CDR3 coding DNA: TGTGCCAGCAGCCGGAGGATAGCCAAAAACATTCAGTACTTC. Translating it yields CASSRRIAKNIQYF.

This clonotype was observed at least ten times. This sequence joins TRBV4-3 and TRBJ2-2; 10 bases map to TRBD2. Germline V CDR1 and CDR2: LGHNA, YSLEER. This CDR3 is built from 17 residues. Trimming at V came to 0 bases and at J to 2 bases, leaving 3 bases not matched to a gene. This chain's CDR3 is CASSQDLAGANTGELFF. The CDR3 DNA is TGCGCCAGCAGCCAAGACCTAGCGGGGGCCAACACCGGGGAGCTGTTTTTT.

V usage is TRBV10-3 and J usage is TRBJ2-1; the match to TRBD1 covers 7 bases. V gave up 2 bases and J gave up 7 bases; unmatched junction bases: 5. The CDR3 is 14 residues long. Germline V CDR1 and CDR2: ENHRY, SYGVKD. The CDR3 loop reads CAISETGAQNEQFF. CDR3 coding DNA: TGTGCCATCAGTGAGACAGGGGCGCAGAATGAGCAGTTCTTC.

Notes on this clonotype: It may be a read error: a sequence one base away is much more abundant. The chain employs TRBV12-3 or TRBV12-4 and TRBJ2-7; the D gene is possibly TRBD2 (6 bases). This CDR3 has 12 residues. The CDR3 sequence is CASSLQDYAQYF. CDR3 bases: TGTGCCAGCAGTTTACAGGACTACGCGCAGTACTTC.

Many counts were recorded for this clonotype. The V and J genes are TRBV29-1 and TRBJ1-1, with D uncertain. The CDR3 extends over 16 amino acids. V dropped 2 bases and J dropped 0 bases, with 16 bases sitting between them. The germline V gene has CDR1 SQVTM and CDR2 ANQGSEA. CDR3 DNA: TGCAGCGTTGAACCGCTGCAAATGAAATTGAACACTGAAGCTTTCTTT. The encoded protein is CSVEPLQMKLNTEAFF.

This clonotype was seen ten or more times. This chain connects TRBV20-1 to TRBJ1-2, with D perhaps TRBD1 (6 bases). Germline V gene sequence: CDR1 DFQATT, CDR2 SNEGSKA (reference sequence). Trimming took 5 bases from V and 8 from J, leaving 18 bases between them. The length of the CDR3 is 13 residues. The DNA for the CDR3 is TGCAGTGCTTGGGACGGAGGGGGTATCGGCTACACCTTC. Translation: CSAWDGGGIGYTF.

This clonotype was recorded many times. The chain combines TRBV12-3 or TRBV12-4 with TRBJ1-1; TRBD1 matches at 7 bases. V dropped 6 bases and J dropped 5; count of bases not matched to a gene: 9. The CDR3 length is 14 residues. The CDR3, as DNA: TGTGCCAGCAGCGAAAGACAGGGAGGGACTGAAGCTTTCTTT. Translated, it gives CASSERQGGTEAFF.

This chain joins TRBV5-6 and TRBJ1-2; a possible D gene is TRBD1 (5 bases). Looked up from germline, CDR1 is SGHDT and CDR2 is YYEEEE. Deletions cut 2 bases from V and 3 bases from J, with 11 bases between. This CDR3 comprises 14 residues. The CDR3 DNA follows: TGTGCCAGCAGCTTCCTCGACAGACACTATGGCTACACCTTC. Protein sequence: CASSFLDRHYGYTF.

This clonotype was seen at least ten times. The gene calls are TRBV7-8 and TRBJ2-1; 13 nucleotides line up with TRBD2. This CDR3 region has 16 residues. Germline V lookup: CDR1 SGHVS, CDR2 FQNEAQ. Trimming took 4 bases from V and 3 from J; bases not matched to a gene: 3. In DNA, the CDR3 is TGTGCCAGCAGCTCAAGGACTAGCGGGGGCTACAATGAGCAGTTCTTC. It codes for CASSSRTSGGYNEQFF.

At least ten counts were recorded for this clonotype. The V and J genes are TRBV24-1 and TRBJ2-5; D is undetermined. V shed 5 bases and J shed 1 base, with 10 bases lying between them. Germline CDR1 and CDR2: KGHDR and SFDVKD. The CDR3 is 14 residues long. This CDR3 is CATSVGKPQETQYF. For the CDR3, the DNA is TGTGCCACCAGTGTCGGAAAACCCCAAGAGACCCAGTACTTC.

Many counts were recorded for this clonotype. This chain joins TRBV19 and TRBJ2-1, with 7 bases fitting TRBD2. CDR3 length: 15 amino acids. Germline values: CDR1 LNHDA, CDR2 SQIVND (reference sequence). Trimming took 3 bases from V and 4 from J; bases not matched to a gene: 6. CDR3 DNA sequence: TGTGCCAGTAGTATTTTCCTAGCGGAGTACAATGAGCAGTTCTTC. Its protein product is CASSIFLAEYNEQFF.

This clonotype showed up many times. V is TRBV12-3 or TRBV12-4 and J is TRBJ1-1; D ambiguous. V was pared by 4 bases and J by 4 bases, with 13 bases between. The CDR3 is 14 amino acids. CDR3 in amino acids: CASSSQTVSTEAFF. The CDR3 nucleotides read TGTGCCAGCAGTTCACAGACGGTGAGCACTGAAGCTTTCTTT.

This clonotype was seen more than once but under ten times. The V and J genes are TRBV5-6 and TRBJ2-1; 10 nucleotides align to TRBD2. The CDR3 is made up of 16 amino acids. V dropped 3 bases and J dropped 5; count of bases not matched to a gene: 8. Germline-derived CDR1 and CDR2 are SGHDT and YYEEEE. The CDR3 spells CASSWGLAGADNEQFF. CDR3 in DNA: TGTGCCAGCAGCTGGGGGCTAGCGGGGGCCGACAATGAGCAGTTCTTC.

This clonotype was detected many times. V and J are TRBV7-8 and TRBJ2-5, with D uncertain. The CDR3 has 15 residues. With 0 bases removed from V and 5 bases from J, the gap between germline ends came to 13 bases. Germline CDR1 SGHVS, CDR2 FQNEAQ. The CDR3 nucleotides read TGTGCCAGCAGCTTAGCGCGTGACCCTAAGGAGACCCAGTACTTC. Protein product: CASSLARDPKETQYF.

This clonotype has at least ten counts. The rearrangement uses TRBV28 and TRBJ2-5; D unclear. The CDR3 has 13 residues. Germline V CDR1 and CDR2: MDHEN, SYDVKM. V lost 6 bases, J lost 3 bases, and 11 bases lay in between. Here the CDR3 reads CASSQGGEETQYF. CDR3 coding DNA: TGTGCCAGCAGCCAAGGTGGAGAAGAGACCCAGTACTTC.

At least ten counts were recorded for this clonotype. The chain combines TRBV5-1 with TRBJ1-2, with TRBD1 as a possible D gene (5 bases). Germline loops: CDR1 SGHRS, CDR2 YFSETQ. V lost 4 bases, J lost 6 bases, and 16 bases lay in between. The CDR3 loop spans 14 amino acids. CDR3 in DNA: TGCGCCAGCAGCCTGGCAGGGACGGCCGATGGCTACACCTTC. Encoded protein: CASSLAGTADGYTF. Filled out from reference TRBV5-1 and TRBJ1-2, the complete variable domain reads KAGVTQTPRYLIKTRGQQVTLSCSPISGHRSVSWYQQTPGQGLQFLFEYFSETQRNKGNFPGRFSGRQFSNSRSEMNVSTLELGDSALYLCASSLAGTADGYTFGSGTRLTVV.

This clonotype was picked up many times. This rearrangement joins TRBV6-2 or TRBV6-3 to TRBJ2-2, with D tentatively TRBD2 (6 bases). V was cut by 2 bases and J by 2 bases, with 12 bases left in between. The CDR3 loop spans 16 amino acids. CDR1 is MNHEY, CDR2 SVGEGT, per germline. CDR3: CASSYGWGDNTGELFF. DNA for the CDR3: TGTGCCAGCAGTTACGGGTGGGGGGACAACACCGGGGAGCTGTTTTTT.